The present T cell receptor (beta chain) was sequenced within a study of patients and donors after allogeneic stem cell transplantation. TCRdb passed the RT-PCR reads through MiXCR, listing each CDR3 protein once. The profile shows tens of thousands of distinct CDR3 sequences, 40% to 60% of them singletons. The germline V and J ends were trimmed by 4 bases and 7 bases, with 14 bases remaining between them. This CDR3 spans 13 amino acids. Germline values: CDR1 SGHKS, CDR2 YYEKEE (reference sequence). Only a few counts were recorded for this clonotype. The chain combines TRBV5-5 with TRBJ1-2; D perhaps matches TRBD1 (6 bases). The clonotype originates from a human donor who was either an allogeneic HSCT recipient or a stem cell or donor lymphocyte infusion donor (not recorded which). It is not recorded whose cells these are; they may come from a transplant donor. Specimen: blood, either unsorted or a sorted T cell fraction (not recorded which). The CDR3 region has the DNA TGTGCCAGCAGCCCCAGGGGCTCAGGTGGCTACACCTTC. Encoded protein: CASSPRGSGGYTF.